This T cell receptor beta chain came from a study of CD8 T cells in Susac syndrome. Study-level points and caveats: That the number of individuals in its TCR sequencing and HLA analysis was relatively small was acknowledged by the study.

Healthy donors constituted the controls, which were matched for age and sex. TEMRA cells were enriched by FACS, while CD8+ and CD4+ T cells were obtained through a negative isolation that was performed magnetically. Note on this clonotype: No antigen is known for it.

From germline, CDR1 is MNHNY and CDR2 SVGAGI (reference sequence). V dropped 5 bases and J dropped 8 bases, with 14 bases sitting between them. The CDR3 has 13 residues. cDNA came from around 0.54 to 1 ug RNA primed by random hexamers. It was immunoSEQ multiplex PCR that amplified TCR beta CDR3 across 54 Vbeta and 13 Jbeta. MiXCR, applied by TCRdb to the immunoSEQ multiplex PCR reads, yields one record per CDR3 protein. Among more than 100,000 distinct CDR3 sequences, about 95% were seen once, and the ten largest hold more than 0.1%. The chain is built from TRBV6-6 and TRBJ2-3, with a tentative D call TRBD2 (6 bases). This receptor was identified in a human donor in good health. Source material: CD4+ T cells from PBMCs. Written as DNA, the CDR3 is TGTGCCAGCAGTCAAATGGGACTTCGTACGCAGTATTTT. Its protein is CASSQMGLRTQYF.